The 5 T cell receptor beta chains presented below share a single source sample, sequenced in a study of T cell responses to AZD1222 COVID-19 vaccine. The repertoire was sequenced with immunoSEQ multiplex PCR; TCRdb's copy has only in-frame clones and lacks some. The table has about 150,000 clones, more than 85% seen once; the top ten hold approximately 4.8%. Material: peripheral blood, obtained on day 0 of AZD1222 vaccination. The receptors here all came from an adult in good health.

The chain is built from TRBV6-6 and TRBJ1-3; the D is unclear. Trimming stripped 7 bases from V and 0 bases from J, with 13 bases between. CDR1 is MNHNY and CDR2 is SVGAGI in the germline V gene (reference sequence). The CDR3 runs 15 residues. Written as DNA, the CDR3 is TGTGCCAGCACCCTACAGAGCGGCTCTGGAAACACCATATATTTT. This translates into CASTLQSGSGNTIYF.

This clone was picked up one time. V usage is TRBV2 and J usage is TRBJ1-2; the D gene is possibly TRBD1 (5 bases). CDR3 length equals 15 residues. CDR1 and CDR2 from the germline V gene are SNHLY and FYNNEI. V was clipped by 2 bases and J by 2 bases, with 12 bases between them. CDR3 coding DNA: TGTGCCAGCAGTGAACGGGGGAAGTCCAACTATGGCTACACCTTC. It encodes CASSERGKSNYGYTF.

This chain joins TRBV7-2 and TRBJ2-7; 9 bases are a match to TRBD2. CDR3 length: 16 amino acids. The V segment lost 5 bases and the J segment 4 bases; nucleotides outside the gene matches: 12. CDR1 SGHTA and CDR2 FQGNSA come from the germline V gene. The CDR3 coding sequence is TGTGCCAGCAGCCCGGGGGGTTTAGCGGGAGCGTACGAGCAGTACTTC. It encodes CASSPGGLAGAYEQYF.

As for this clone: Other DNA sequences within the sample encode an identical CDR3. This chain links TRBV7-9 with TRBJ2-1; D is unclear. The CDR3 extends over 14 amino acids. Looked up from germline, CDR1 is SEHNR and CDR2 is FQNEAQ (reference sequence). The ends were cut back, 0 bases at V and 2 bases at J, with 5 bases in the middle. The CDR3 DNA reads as TGTGCCAGCAGCTTAGCAGGTCCCTACAATGAGCAGTTCTTC. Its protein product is CASSLAGPYNEQFF. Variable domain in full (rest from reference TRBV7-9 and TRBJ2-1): DTGVSQNPRHKITKRGQNVTFRCDPISEHNRLYWYRQTLGQGPEFLTYFQNEAQLEKSRLLSDRFSAERPKGSFSTLEIQRTEQGDSAMYLCASSLAGPYNEQFFGPGTRLTVL.

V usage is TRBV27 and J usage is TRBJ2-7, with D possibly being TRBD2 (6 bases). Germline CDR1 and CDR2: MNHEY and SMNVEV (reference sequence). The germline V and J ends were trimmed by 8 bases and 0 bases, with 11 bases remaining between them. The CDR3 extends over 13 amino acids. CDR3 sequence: CASAPGASYEQYF. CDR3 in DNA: TGTGCCAGCGCCCCGGGAGCCTCCTACGAGCAGTACTTC.